One and the same sample provided the 2 T cell receptor beta chains below, sequenced in a study of CD8 T cells in Susac syndrome. Reverse transcription used roughly 0.45 to 1 ug RNA and random hexamers. TCRdb passed the immunoSEQ multiplex PCR reads through MiXCR, listing each CDR3 protein once. In the table there are hundreds of thousands of distinct CDR3 sequences, 92% of which are singletons. Sequenced input: CD8+ T cells from PBMCs. The receptor set was obtained from a human donor with multiple sclerosis.

CDR3 in amino acids: CASSLGFRDTGELFF. The CDR3 DNA reads as TGCGCCAGCAGCTTGGGATTCAGAGACACCGGGGAGCTGTTTTTT. This chain links TRBV5-1 with TRBJ2-2; D unresolved. Germline V lookup: CDR1 SGHRS, CDR2 YFSETQ. The CDR3 consists of 15 residues. Trimming removed 0 bases from V and 3 bases from J, with 9 bases in between. The variable domain in full, with the rest retrieved from reference TRBV5-1 and TRBJ2-2, is KAGVTQTPRYLIKTRGQQVTLSCSPISGHRSVSWYQQTPGQGLQFLFEYFSETQRNKGNFPGRFSGRQFSNSRSEMNVSTLELGDSALYLCASSLGFRDTGELFFGEGSRLTVL.

The V and J genes are TRBV2 and TRBJ1-1; D call uncertain. V dropped 6 bases and J dropped 0 bases, with 5 bases sitting between them. Germline V gives CDR1 SNHLY, CDR2 FYNNEI. The CDR3 has 12 residues. For the CDR3, the DNA is TGTGCCAGCAGAGACATGAACACTGAAGCTTTCTTT. This sequence encodes CASRDMNTEAFF.